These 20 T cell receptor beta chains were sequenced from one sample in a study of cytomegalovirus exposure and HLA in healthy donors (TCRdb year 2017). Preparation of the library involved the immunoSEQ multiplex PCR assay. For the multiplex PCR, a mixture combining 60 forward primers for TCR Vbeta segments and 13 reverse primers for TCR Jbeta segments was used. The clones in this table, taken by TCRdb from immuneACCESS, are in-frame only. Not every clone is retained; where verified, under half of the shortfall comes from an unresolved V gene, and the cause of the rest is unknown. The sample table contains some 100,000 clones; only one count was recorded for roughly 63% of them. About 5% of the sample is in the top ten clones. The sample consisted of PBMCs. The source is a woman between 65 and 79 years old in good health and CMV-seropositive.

CDR3 amino acids: CACGLPPEQYF. As DNA, the CDR3 is TGTGCCTGTGGACTCCCCCCAGAGCAGTACTTC. The chain combines TRBV30 with TRBJ2-7; a weak D match, TRBD2 (5 bases). This CDR3 is 11 amino acids long. Trimming left V 6 bases short and J 7 bases short, with 13 bases between. The germline CDR1 and CDR2 sequences are GTSNPN and SVGIG (reference sequence).

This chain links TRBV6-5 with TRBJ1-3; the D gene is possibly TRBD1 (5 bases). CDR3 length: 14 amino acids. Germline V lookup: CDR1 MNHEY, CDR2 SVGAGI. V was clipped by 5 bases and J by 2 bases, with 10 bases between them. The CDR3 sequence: CASSPSGAGNTIYF. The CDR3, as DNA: TGTGCCAGCAGTCCCTCGGGGGCTGGAAACACCATATATTTT.

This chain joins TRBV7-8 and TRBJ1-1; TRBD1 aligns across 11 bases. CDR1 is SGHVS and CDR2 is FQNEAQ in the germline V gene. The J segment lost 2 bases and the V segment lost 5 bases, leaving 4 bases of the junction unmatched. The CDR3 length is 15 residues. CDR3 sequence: CASSAGTGGNTEAFF. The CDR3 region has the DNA TGTGCCAGCAGCGCCGGGACAGGGGGTAACACTGAAGCTTTCTTT.

The CDR3 DNA reads as TGTGCCTGGAGTGTCGGACACTCTAACTATGGCTACACCTTC. It yields the protein CAWSVGHSNYGYTF. V gene TRBV30 combines with J gene TRBJ1-2, with D maybe TRBD1 (5 bases). This CDR3 has 14 residues. In germline, CDR1 is GTSNPN, CDR2 SVGIG (reference sequence). Deletions cut 0 bases from V and 0 bases from J, with 8 bases between. Complete variable domain (other parts from reference TRBV30 and TRBJ1-2): SQTIHQWPATLVQPVGSPLSLECTVEGTSNPNLYWYRQAAGRGLQLLFYSVGIGQISSEVPQNLSASRPQDRQFILSSKKLLLSDSGFYLCAWSVGHSNYGYTFGSGTRLTVV.

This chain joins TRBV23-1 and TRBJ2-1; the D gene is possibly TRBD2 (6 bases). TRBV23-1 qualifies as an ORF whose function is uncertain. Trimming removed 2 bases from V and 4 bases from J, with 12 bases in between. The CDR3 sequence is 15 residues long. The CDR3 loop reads CASSQRRGRYNEQFF. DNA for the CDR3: TGCGCCAGCAGTCAAAGGCGGGGACGATACAATGAGCAGTTCTTC.

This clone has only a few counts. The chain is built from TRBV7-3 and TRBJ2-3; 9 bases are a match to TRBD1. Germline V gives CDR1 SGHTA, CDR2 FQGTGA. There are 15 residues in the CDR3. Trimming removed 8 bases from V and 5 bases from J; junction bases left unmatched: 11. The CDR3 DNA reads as TGTGCCAGCTCTAAGCTACAGGGGGCGCGAGATACGCAGTATTTT. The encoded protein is CASSKLQGARDTQYF.

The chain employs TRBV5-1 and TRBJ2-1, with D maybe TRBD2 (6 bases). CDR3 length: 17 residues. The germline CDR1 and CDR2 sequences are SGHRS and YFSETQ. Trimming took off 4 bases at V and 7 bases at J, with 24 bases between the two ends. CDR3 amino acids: CASSPQPTGGGKNEQFF. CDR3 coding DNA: TGCGCCAGCAGCCCCCAGCCCACCGGGGGTGGTAAGAATGAGCAGTTCTTC.

The CDR3 is CASSFHLTNEKLFF. DNA of the CDR3: TGTGCCAGCAGCTTCCACTTAACTAATGAAAAACTGTTTTTT. V gene TRBV11-2 combines with J gene TRBJ1-4, with unresolved D. The germline V gene has CDR1 SGHAT and CDR2 FQNNGV. V shed 3 bases and J shed 1 base, with 6 bases lying between them. CDR3 length: 14 residues.

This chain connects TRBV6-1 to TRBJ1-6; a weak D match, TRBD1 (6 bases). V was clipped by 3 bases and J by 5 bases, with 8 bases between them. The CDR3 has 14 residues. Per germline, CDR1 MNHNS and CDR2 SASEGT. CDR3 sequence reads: CASSEGHHNSPLHF. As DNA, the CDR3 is TGTGCCAGCAGTGAGGGACATCATAATTCACCCCTCCACTTT.

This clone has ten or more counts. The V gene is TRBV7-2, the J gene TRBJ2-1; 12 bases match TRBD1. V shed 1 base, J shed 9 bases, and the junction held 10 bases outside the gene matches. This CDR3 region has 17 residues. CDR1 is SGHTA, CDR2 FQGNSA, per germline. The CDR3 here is CASSLVGGGQGAREQFF. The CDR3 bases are TGTGCCAGCAGCTTAGTGGGTGGGGGACAGGGGGCACGTGAGCAGTTCTTC.

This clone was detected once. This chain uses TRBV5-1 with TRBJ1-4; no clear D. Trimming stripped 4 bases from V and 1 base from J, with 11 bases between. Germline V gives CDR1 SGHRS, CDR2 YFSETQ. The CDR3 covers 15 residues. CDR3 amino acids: CASSRYYGTNEKLFF. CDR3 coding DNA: TGCGCCAGCAGCCGCTACTACGGAACTAATGAAAAACTGTTTTTT.

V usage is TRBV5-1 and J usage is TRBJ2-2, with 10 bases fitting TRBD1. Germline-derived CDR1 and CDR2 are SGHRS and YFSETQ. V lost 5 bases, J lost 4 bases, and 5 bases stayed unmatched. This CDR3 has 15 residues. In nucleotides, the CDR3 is TGCGCCAGCAGTAGGGACAGGGGAGGCACCGGGGAGCTGTTTTTT. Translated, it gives CASSRDRGGTGELFF.

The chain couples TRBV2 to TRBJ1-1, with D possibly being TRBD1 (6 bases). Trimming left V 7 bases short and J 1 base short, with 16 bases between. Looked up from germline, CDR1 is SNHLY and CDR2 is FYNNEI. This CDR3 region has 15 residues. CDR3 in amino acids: CASKRAGAENTEAFF. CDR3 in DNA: TGTGCCAGCAAGAGGGCAGGGGCTGAGAACACTGAAGCTTTCTTT.

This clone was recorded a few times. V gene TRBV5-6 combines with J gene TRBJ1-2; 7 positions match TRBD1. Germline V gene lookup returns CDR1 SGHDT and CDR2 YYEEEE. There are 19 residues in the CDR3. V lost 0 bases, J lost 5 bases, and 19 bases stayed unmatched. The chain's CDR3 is CASSLGGPRGPGPGYGYTF. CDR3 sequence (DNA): TGTGCCAGCAGCTTGGGCGGCCCGAGGGGGCCGGGCCCGGGTTATGGCTACACCTTC.

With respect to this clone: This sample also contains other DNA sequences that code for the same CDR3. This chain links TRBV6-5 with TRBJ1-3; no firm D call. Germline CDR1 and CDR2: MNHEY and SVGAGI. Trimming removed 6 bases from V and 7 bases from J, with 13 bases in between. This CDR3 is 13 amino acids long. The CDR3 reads CASRRDRKNTIYF. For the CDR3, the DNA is TGTGCCAGCAGGAGGGATAGGAAGAACACCATATATTTT.

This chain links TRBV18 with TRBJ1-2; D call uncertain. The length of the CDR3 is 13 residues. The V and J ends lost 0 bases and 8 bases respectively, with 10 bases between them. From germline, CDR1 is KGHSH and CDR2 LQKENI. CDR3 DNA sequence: TGTGCCAGCTCACCACCCTCATCGGGAGGCTACACCTTC. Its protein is CASSPPSSGGYTF.

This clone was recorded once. DNA for the CDR3: TGTGCCAGCAGCTTGGCGGGGGACTTCTCCTACGAGCAGTACTTC. Translated, it gives CASSLAGDFSYEQYF. The chain employs TRBV7-2 and TRBJ2-7; 7 nucleotides line up with TRBD2. The J segment lost 0 bases and the V segment lost 3 bases, leaving 5 bases of the junction unmatched. This CDR3 comprises 15 residues. Germline V gene lookup returns CDR1 SGHTA and CDR2 FQGNSA. The full variable domain, in which reference TRBV7-2 and TRBJ2-7 provide the parts outside the CDR3, is GAGVSQSPSNKVTEKGKDVELRCDPISGHTALYWYRQSLGQGLEFLIYFQGNSAPDKSGLPSDRFSAERTGGSVSTLTIQRTQQEDSAVYLCASSLAGDFSYEQYFGPGTRLTVT.

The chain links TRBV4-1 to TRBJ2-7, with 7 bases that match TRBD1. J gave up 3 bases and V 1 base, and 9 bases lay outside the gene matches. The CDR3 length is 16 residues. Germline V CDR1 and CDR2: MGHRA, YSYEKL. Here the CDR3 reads CASSQVTGTVVYEQYF. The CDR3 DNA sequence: TGCGCCAGCAGCCAAGTTACCGGGACAGTCGTCTACGAGCAGTACTTC.

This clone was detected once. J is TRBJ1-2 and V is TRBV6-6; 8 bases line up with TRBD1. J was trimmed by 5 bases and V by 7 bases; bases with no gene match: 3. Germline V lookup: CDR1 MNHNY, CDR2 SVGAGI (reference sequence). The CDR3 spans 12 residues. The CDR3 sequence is CASTRQGYGYTF. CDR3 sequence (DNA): TGTGCCAGCACCAGACAGGGGTATGGCTACACCTTC.

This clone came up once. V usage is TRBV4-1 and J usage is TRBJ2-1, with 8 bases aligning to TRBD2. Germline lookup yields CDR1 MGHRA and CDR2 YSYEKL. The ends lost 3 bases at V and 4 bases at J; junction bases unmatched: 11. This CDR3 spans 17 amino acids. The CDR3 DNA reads TGCGCCAGCAGCCAGTCCAAGGGGCGGGGGGCGTACAATGAGCAGTTCTTC. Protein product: CASSQSKGRGAYNEQFF.